The 26 T cell receptor beta chains below all came from one sample that was sequenced in a study of shared clonotypes between healthy human individuals. Clones were sequenced by immunoSEQ multiplex PCR, and TCRdb holds only the in-frame ones, with some missing. The sample comprises more than 2 million clones, roughly 94% of which are singletons, and approximately 0.13% rests with the top ten. The sample taken for sequencing was naive CD4+ T cells sorted from blood. Documented subset: CD45RA+ positively selected. Receptors originate from a man younger than 30 in good health.

The rearrangement uses TRBV18 and TRBJ2-6; D ambiguous. Trimming shortened V by 4 bases and J by 2 bases, and 6 bases separated the two germline ends. There are 14 residues in the CDR3. CDR1 KGHSH and CDR2 LQKENI come from the germline V gene. The CDR3, as DNA: TGTGCCAGCTCACTGGGTCCTGGGGCCAACGTCCTGACTTTC. It translates to CASSLGPGANVLTF. The entire variable domain, with the rest obtained from reference TRBV18 and TRBJ2-6, is as follows: NAGVMQNPRHLVRRRGQEARLRCSPMKGHSHVYWYRQLPEEGLKFMVYLQKENIIDESGMPKERFSAEFPKEGPSILRIQQVVRGDSAAYFCASSLGPGANVLTFGAGSRLTVL.

The rearrangement uses TRBV11-2 and TRBJ1-3; D gene uncertain. The CDR3 extends over 12 amino acids. Germline assignment: CDR1 SGHAT and CDR2 FQNNGV. V dropped 7 bases and J dropped 4 bases, with 8 bases sitting between them. The CDR3 is CASTPGGNTIYF. The CDR3, as DNA: TGTGCCAGCACGCCGGGGGGAAACACCATATATTTT.

The chain recombines TRBV2 with TRBJ1-2, with TRBD1 as a possible D gene (6 bases). The CDR3 is 13 amino acids. Deletions cut 8 bases from V and 5 bases from J, with 15 bases between. Looked up from germline, CDR1 is SNHLY and CDR2 is FYNNEI. In DNA, the CDR3 is TGTGCCAGCGGGGGCGGGACGGATTATGGCTACACCTTC. Its protein product is CASGGGTDYGYTF.

Comments on this clone: Other nucleotide sequences from this sample produce the same CDR3. This rearrangement joins TRBV2 to TRBJ2-1; no definite D call. Per the germline V gene, CDR1 is SNHLY and CDR2 is FYNNEI. The CDR3 has 14 amino acids. Trimming took off 1 base at V and 4 bases at J, with 8 bases between the two ends. The CDR3 protein is CASSEVSVYNEQFF. CDR3 nucleotides: TGTGCCAGCAGTGAAGTGTCGGTTTACAATGAGCAGTTCTTC.

As regards this clone: Other DNA sequences of this sample code for an identical CDR3. This rearrangement joins TRBV6-1 to TRBJ1-2; D remains ambiguous. V lost 6 bases and J 2 bases, leaving 4 bases between the germline ends. This CDR3 is built from 11 residues. Germline V gives CDR1 MNHNS, CDR2 SASEGT. CDR3 protein: CASSPNYGYTF. The CDR3 bases are TGTGCCAGCAGCCCAAACTATGGCTACACCTTC.

The chain employs TRBV25-1 and TRBJ2-3, with 8 nucleotides matching TRBD2. This CDR3 region has 16 residues. From germline, CDR1 is MGHDK and CDR2 SYGVNS. J lost 2 bases, V lost 4 bases, and 8 bases had no gene match. CDR3 loop: CASSASGRGATDTQYF. CDR3 in DNA: TGTGCCAGCAGTGCCTCTGGGCGGGGGGCCACAGATACGCAGTATTTT.

The CDR3 loop is CASSSGSPLVAFF. For the CDR3, the DNA is TGTGCCAGCAGCTCGGGATCTCCCTTAGTGGCTTTCTTT. V usage is TRBV27 and J usage is TRBJ1-1; D not resolved. V was shortened by 6 bases and J by 11 bases, with 19 bases between the two germline ends. The CDR3 consists of 13 residues. CDR1 is MNHEY, CDR2 SMNVEV, per germline (reference sequence).

In this sample, this clone turned up once. The CDR3 spells CASSPGGPILDTQYF. The CDR3 DNA is TGTGCCAGCAGTCCCGGTGGACCGATTTTAGATACGCAGTATTTT. The chain joins TRBV14 to TRBJ2-3; D is undetermined. The CDR3 runs to 15 residues. The V and J ends lost 6 bases and 5 bases respectively, with 18 bases between them. Germline V CDR1 and CDR2: SGHDN, FVKESK.

The chain is built from TRBV27 and TRBJ2-1; TRBD1 matches 9 bases. V lost 6 bases and J lost 4; bases outside the gene matches: 7. The CDR3 has 15 amino acids. Germline lookup yields CDR1 MNHEY and CDR2 SMNVEV (reference sequence). The CDR3 loop is CASRHSGTGYNEQFF. CDR3 nucleotides: TGTGCCAGCAGACACTCCGGGACAGGGTACAATGAGCAGTTCTTC.

In its sample, this clone was seen once. The chain has TRBV11-1 and TRBJ2-2; TRBD1 matches 9 bases. Germline-derived CDR1 and CDR2 are SGHAT and FQDESV (reference sequence). The CDR3 is made up of 16 amino acids. Losses at the gene ends were 5 bases for V and 2 bases for J; bases not matched to a gene: 6. The CDR3 loop is CASSRMTGGNTGELFF. In DNA, the CDR3 is TGTGCCAGCAGCCGGATGACAGGGGGAAACACCGGGGAGCTGTTTTTT.

J is TRBJ1-1 and V is TRBV18; 10 nucleotides agree with TRBD1. The CDR3 length is 16 residues. Per germline, CDR1 KGHSH and CDR2 LQKENI. J was trimmed by 4 bases and V by 5 bases; bases with no gene match: 10. The CDR3 loop is CASSYGQGGEGTEAFF. Written as DNA, the CDR3 is TGTGCCAGCTCATACGGACAGGGGGGAGAAGGCACTGAAGCTTTCTTT. Variable domain in full (rest from reference TRBV18 and TRBJ1-1): NAGVMQNPRHLVRRRGQEARLRCSPMKGHSHVYWYRQLPEEGLKFMVYLQKENIIDESGMPKERFSAEFPKEGPSILRIQQVVRGDSAAYFCASSYGQGGEGTEAFFGQGTRLTVV.

The chain links TRBV4-3 to TRBJ2-1; D is uncertain. This CDR3 has 16 residues. CDR1 is LGHNA, CDR2 YSLEER, per germline. The V end was cut by 0 bases, the J end by 3 bases, with 12 bases between. The CDR3 DNA reads as TGCGCCAGCAGCCAAGATACAGTGCCGAACTACAATGAGCAGTTCTTC. Protein sequence: CASSQDTVPNYNEQFF.

The chain uses TRBV6-5 and TRBJ2-7, with unresolved D. CDR1 is MNHEY and CDR2 is SVGAGI in the germline V gene. The CDR3 extends over 15 amino acids. V was clipped by 6 bases and J by 0 bases, with 15 bases between them. The DNA for the CDR3 is TGTGCCAGCAGCCCAATGTCATTACCCTCCTACGAGCAGTACTTC. It specifies CASSPMSLPSYEQYF.

The V call is TRBV7-9, the J call TRBJ1-3, with no clear D. V lost 2 bases, J lost 6 bases, and 8 bases lay in between. The CDR3 is 13 amino acids. Germline-derived CDR1 and CDR2 are SEHNR and FQNEAQ (reference sequence). The CDR3 protein is CASSLRQENTIYF. DNA of the CDR3: TGTGCCAGCAGCTTACGCCAAGAAAACACCATATATTTT.

V gene TRBV4-1 combines with J gene TRBJ2-7; D perhaps matches TRBD2 (6 bases). The V gene lost 1 base and the J gene lost 1 base, with 14 bases spanning the gap. Per germline, CDR1 MGHRA and CDR2 YSYEKL. This CDR3 contains 16 residues. For the CDR3, the DNA is TGCGCCAGCAGCCAAGGGGGACTGGGCACGTCCTACGAGCAGTACTTC. This codes for CASSQGGLGTSYEQYF.

The chain couples TRBV5-3 to TRBJ1-5; 8 nucleotides line up with TRBD1. TRBV5-3 is an open reading frame, and its role is uncertain. V trimming: 1 base; J trimming: 0 bases; junction bases outside the gene matches: 6. The CDR3 has 17 residues. The CDR3 region is CARSLKDRVPSNQPQHF. The DNA for the CDR3 is TGTGCCAGAAGCTTGAAGGACAGGGTTCCTAGCAATCAGCCCCAGCATTTT.

The chain carries TRBV15 and TRBJ2-1; D not resolved. V was trimmed by 6 bases and J by 4 bases, leaving 13 bases between them. There are 14 residues in the CDR3. Germline V gene sequence: CDR1 LNHNV, CDR2 YYDKDF (reference sequence). The CDR3 spells CATSGPDHYNEQFF. In nucleotides, the CDR3 is TGTGCCACCAGTGGTCCCGACCATTACAATGAGCAGTTCTTC.

The table lists this clone with a count of one. The chain links TRBV28 to TRBJ1-4; 8 nucleotides agree with TRBD1. The CDR3 contains 15 residues. J lost 7 bases, V lost 5 bases, and 9 bases had no gene match. CDR1 MDHEN and CDR2 SYDVKM come from the germline V gene. CDR3 region: CASSGSGQGGEKLFF. CDR3 DNA: TGTGCCAGCAGTGGCTCAGGACAGGGTGGTGAAAAACTGTTTTTT.

In its sample, this clone was seen a few times. This sample also contains other DNA sequences that code for the same CDR3. The chain carries TRBV28 and TRBJ1-1, with D maybe TRBD1 (5 bases). V was trimmed by 5 bases and J by 0 bases, leaving 7 bases between them. The CDR3 covers 13 residues. Germline V CDR1 and CDR2: MDHEN, SYDVKM. This chain's CDR3 is CASSGTVNTEAFF. The CDR3 DNA reads TGTGCCAGCAGTGGGACTGTGAACACTGAAGCTTTCTTT. The full variable domain, in which reference TRBV28 and TRBJ1-1 provide the parts outside the CDR3, is DVKVTQSSRYLVKRTGEKVFLECVQDMDHENMFWYRQDPGLGLRLIYFSYDVKMKEKGDIPEGYSVSREKKERFSLILESASTNQTSMYLCASSGTVNTEAFFGQGTRLTVV.

As regards this clone: Since a much larger clone is just one base distant, this may be a read error. CDR3 amino acids: CAWSVKYEQYF. The CDR3 DNA is TGTGCCTGGAGTGTAAAGTACGAGCAGTACTTC. The chain couples TRBV30 to TRBJ2-7; D call uncertain. The V end was cut by 0 bases, the J end by 4 bases, with 4 bases between. Germline lookup yields CDR1 GTSNPN and CDR2 SVGIG (reference sequence). The CDR3 is 11 amino acids.

The genes are TRBV7-9 and TRBJ2-2; the D gene is possibly TRBD1 (6 bases). Germline lookup yields CDR1 SEHNR and CDR2 FQNEAQ (reference sequence). The ends were cut back, 5 bases at V and 0 bases at J, with 13 bases in the middle. CDR3 length equals 16 residues. The CDR3 DNA follows: TGTGCCAGCAGCCTAAACTCAGGGGCGAACACCGGGGAGCTGTTTTTT. Translation: CASSLNSGANTGELFF.

The V gene is TRBV7-3, the J gene TRBJ2-3, with D perhaps TRBD1 (5 bases). V was cut by 3 bases and J by 4 bases, with 8 bases left in between. The CDR3 has 13 residues. The germline CDR1 and CDR2 sequences are SGHTA and FQGTGA. CDR3 bases: TGTGCCAGCAGCTTGAAGGGGTCAGATACGCAGTATTTT. Encoded protein: CASSLKGSDTQYF.

The gene calls are TRBV4-3 and TRBJ2-2; the match to TRBD1 covers 9 bases. Germline CDR1 LGHNA, CDR2 YSLEER. The CDR3 consists of 15 residues. Trimming cost V 2 bases and J 5 bases; bases outside gene matches: 3. This CDR3 is CASSQPQGATGELFF. The DNA of the CDR3 is TGCGCCAGCAGCCAACCACAGGGGGCAACCGGGGAGCTGTTTTTT.

This chain uses TRBV2 with TRBJ1-6, with D tentatively TRBD1 (6 bases). The V gene's germline CDR1 is SNHLY and CDR2 FYNNEI. This CDR3 comprises 13 residues. The CDR3 loop reads CADRDTYNSPLHF. CDR3 sequence (DNA): TGTGCAGATCGGGACACCTATAATTCACCCCTCCACTTT.

Notes on this clone: A much larger clone lies one base from this, so it may be a read error. This chain uses TRBV7-2 with TRBJ2-7; possible D gene TRBD1, 6 bases. This CDR3 contains 13 residues. The V gene's germline CDR1 is SGHTA and CDR2 FQGNSA. The CDR3 DNA reads as TGTGCCTGCAGCTTTCTCAGGGGTTACGAGCAGTACTTC. It encodes CACSFLRGYEQYF.

The CDR3 DNA sequence: TGTGCCAGCCGCGAAAGCGGGAGCGGGGAGCAGTACTTC. This codes for CASRESGSGEQYF. The rearrangement links TRBV19 to TRBJ2-7; 8 bases are shared with TRBD2. Trimming cost V 9 bases and J 7 bases; bases outside gene matches: 11. CDR3 length: 13 amino acids. Germline assignment: CDR1 LNHDA and CDR2 SQIVND (reference sequence).